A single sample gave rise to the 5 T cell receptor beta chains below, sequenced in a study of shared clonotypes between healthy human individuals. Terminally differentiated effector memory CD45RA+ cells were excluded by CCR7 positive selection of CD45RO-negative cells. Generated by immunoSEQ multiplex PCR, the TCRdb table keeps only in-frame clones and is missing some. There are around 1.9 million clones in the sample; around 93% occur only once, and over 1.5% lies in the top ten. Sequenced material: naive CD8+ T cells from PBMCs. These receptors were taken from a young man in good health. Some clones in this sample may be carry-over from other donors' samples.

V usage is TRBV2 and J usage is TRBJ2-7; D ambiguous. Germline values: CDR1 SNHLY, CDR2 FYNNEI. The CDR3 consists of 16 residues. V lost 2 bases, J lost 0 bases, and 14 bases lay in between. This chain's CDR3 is CASSEKMASLSYEQYF. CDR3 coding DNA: TGTGCCAGCAGTGAAAAGATGGCTTCCCTCTCCTACGAGCAGTACTTC.

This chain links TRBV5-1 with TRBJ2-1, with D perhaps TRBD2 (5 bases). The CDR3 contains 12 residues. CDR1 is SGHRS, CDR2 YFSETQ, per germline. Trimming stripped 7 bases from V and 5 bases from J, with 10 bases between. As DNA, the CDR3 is TGCGCCAGCCAGACGGGAAACAATGAGCAGTTCTTC. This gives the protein CASQTGNNEQFF.

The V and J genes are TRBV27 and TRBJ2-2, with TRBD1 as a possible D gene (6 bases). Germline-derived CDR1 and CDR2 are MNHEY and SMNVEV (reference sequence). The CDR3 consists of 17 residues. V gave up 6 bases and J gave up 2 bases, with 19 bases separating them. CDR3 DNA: TGTGCCAGCAGCCCCACTTGGGGGCGGGTTAACACCGGGGAGCTGTTTTTT. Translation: CASSPTWGRVNTGELFF.

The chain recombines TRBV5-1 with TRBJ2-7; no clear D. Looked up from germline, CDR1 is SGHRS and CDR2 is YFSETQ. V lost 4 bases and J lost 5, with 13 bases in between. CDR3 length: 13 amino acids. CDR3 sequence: CASSGDSYNEQYF. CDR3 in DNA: TGCGCCAGCAGCGGGGATTCGTACAACGAGCAGTACTTC.

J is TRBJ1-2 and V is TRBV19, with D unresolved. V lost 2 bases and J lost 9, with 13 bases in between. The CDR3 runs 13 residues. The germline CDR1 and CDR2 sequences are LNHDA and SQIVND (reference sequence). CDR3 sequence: CASSISHGQSYTF. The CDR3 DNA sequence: TGTGCCAGTAGTATATCCCACGGTCAGAGCTACACCTTC. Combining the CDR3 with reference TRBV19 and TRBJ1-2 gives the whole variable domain DGGITQSPKYLFRKEGQNVTLSCEQNLNHDAMYWYRQDPGQGLRLIYYSQIVNDFQKGDIAEGYSVSREKKESFPLTVTSAQKNPTAFYLCASSISHGQSYTFGSGTRLTVV.